The 5 T cell receptor beta chains listed next were all sequenced from one sample in a study of vaccination effects on CD4 cells after COVID-19. ViraFEST used viral peptide pools to expand antigen-specific CD4+ T cells before sequencing. Having been cultured for less than 13 days, the cells underwent CD4+ T cell isolation. Negative nucleocapsid antibody tests before and after vaccination confirmed no previous SARS-CoV-2 infection. Their target antigens are unknown. Sequencing was performed with immunoSEQ multiplex PCR; in TCRdb, only in-frame clones are kept and a portion is missing. The table lists around 45,000 clones, 70% to 80% of them singletons. The sequences come from CD4+ T cells from PBMCs cultured with SARS-CoV-2 spike peptides, collected before COVID-19 vaccination. Receptors were obtained from a human donor who received a COVID-19 vaccine.

The chain has TRBV19 and TRBJ2-1; 7 nucleotides agree with TRBD1. CDR1 and CDR2 (germline): LNHDA, SQIVND (reference sequence). The CDR3 runs 17 residues. J lost 5 bases, V lost 6 bases, and 16 bases had no gene match. The CDR3 sequence: CASSRTRQGLANNEQFF. The CDR3 DNA reads TGTGCCAGTAGCCGCACCCGACAGGGATTAGCCAACAATGAGCAGTTCTTC.

This chain connects TRBV2 to TRBJ1-3; no clear D. V dropped 7 bases and J dropped 0 bases, with 13 bases sitting between them. This CDR3 comprises 15 residues. Germline V gene data show CDR1 as SNHLY and CDR2 as FYNNEI. The CDR3 sequence: CASTETTGSGNTIYF. DNA of the CDR3: TGTGCCAGCACTGAGACGACCGGCTCTGGAAACACCATATATTTT.

The chain recombines TRBV5-7 with TRBJ2-2; TRBD2 matches at 14 bases. TRBV5-7 counts as an open reading frame of uncertain function. Trimming removed 5 bases from V and 4 bases from J; junction bases left unmatched: 10. The CDR3 is made up of 18 amino acids. The CDR3 is CASSSRLAGGPTTGELFF. DNA for the CDR3: TGTGCCAGCAGTTCGAGACTAGCGGGGGGGCCTACCACCGGGGAGCTGTTTTTT.

The chain links TRBV6-5 to TRBJ2-3; the match to TRBD1 covers 7 bases. Germline values: CDR1 MNHEY, CDR2 SVGAGI. The ends lost 6 bases at V and 2 bases at J; junction bases unmatched: 5. The length of the CDR3 is 14 residues. The CDR3 spells CASSRDRDTDTQYF. The CDR3 bases are TGTGCCAGCAGCAGGGACAGAGACACAGATACGCAGTATTTT.

The gene calls are TRBV12-5 and TRBJ2-2; TRBD1 matches at 8 bases. V was clipped by 7 bases and J by 5 bases; unmatched bases: 3. The CDR3 is made up of 13 amino acids. CDR1 is LGHNT, CDR2 FRNRAP, per germline. The CDR3 protein is CASVRQGTGELFF. The CDR3 nucleotides are TGTGCTAGTGTCCGACAGGGGACCGGGGAGCTGTTTTTT.